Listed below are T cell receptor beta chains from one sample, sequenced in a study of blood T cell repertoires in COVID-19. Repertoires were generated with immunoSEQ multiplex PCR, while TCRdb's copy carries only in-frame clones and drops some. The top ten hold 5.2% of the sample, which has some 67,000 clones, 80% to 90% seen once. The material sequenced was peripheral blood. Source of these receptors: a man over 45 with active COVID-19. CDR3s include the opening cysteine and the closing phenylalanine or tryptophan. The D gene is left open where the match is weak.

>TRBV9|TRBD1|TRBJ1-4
CASSQLTGGDEKLFF
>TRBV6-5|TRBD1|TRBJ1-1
CASSYDRANTEAFF
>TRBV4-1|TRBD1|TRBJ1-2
CASSSDRAAYGYTF
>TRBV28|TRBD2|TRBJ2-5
CASSFRLAFKETQYF
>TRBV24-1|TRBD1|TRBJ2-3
CATSGQTGGGTDTQYF
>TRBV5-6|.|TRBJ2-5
CASSGHAGLQETQYF
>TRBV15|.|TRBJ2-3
CATSRDRSIDTQYF
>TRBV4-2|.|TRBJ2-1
CASSQDLGLSTPGIF
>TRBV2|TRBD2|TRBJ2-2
CASSKSSGTGELFF
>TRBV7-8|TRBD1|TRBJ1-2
CASSLGTGNRGYTF
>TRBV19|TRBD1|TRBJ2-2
CASSRTGEVTGELFF
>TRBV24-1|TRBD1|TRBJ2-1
CATSDFGDRGVEQFF
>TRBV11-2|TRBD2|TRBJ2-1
CASSSTGVLAGVQNEQFF
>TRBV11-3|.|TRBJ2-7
CASSPGSERNYEQYF
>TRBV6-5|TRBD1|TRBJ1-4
CASSYGTGVIGEKLFF
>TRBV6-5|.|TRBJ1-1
CASSYSVGEAFF
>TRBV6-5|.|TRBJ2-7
CASSYRDNYEQYF
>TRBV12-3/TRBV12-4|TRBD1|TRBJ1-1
CASSLTRQGEAFF
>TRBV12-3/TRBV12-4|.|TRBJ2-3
CASSDRLVVTQYF
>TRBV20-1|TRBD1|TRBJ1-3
CSASQGVTGNTIYF
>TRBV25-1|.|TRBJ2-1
CASITVERSYNEQFF
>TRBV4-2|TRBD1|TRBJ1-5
CASSRGTGDNQPQHF
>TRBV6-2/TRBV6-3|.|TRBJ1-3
CASSYYSAGTGNTIYF
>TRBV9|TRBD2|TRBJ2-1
CASSFGLAGGSYNEQFF
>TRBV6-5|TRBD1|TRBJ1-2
CASRDAGGIGYGYTF
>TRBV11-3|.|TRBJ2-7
CASSLRSSSYEQYF
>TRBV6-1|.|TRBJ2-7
CASSDNPRRPYEQYF
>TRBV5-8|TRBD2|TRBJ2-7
CASSKTSGSLRRTYEQYF
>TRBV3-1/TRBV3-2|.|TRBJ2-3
CASSQAGTDTQYF
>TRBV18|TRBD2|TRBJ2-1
CASTRPGTKNEQFF
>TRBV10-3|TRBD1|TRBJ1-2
CAISPDKTGAHTF
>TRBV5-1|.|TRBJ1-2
CASSLLSVTTVNYGYTF
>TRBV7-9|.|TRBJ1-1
CASSSAGAMNTEAFF
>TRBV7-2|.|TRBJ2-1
CASSLGRGAYNEQFF
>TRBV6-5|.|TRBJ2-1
CASTITIQGSSFF
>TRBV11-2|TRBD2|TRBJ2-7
CASSTLSSGSGDEQYF
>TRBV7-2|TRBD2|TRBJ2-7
CASSPVAGYTYEQYF
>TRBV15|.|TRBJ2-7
CATSRVGASYEQYF
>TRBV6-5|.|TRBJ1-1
CASSYQGLQVNTEAFF
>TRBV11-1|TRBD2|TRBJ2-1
CASRVAGGPPNEQFF
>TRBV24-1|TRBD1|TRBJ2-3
CATSDPTWTGGRTDTQYF
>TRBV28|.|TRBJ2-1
CASSSLGTGTGNEQFF
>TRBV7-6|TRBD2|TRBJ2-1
CASSLSGTSYNEQFF